The 11 T cell receptor beta chains listed next were all sequenced from one sample in a study of OX40 agonist ivuxolimab in advanced cancers. Libraries were prepared by immunoSEQ multiplex PCR; TCRdb keeps only in-frame clonotypes and omits some of them. The sample gives under 55,000 clones, approximately 95% of which show up once; more than 20% is in the top ten. This material consisted of CD4+ or CD8+ T cells sorted from blood, taken in a trial of the OX40 agonist ivuxolimab. These receptors all come from an adult with an advanced solid tumor such as melanoma, head and neck, liver or kidney cancer.

The chain employs TRBV10-3 and TRBJ2-3; D might be TRBD1 (5 bases). CDR3 length: 13 residues. Germline-derived CDR1 and CDR2 are ENHRY and SYGVKD. Trimming took 3 bases from V and 9 from J, leaving 13 bases between them. In DNA, the CDR3 is TGTGCCATCAGTGACAAGGGCAAGGGGACGCAGTATTTT. Amino acids: CAISDKGKGTQYF.

The CDR3, as DNA: TGTGCCAGCAGTTTCAGAGGAGATACGCAGTATTTT. Its translation is CASSFRGDTQYF. V gene TRBV6-5 combines with J gene TRBJ2-3; D is uncertain. The V gene's germline CDR1 is MNHEY and CDR2 SVGAGI. Trimming removed 4 bases at V and 5 bases at J, with 7 bases between. CDR3 size: 12 residues.

V is TRBV29-1 and J is TRBJ2-7; tentatively, D is TRBD1 (5 bases). The V and J ends lost 0 bases and 2 bases respectively, with 26 bases between them. Germline CDR1 and CDR2: SQVTM and ANQGSEA. The CDR3 extends over 19 amino acids. The CDR3: CSVEDPSISDGRVPYEQYF. CDR3 in DNA: TGCAGCGTTGAAGACCCAAGTATAAGTGATGGCAGGGTGCCCTACGAGCAGTACTTC.

The chain combines TRBV28 with TRBJ2-6, with 7 positions matching TRBD1. The CDR3 contains 17 residues. Germline V gene sequence: CDR1 MDHEN, CDR2 SYDVKM. The junction had 6 bases not matched to a gene; V was cut back by 2 bases and J by 2 bases. In nucleotides, the CDR3 is TGTGCCAGCAGTTTAGGAGGAAGGGGGCCTGGGGCCAACGTCCTGACTTTC. It codes for CASSLGGRGPGANVLTF. Complete variable domain (other parts from reference TRBV28 and TRBJ2-6): DVKVTQSSRYLVKRTGEKVFLECVQDMDHENMFWYRQDPGLGLRLIYFSYDVKMKEKGDIPEGYSVSREKKERFSLILESASTNQTSMYLCASSLGGRGPGANVLTFGAGSRLTVL.

The V and J genes are TRBV27 and TRBJ1-5; D is undetermined. The CDR3 sequence is 13 residues long. With 4 bases removed from V and 3 bases from J, the gap between germline ends came to 7 bases. Germline lookup yields CDR1 MNHEY and CDR2 SMNVEV (reference sequence). The CDR3 bases are TGTGCCAGCAGTTGGGGAAACAATCAGCCCCAGCATTTT. It codes for CASSWGNNQPQHF.

This clone was seen just once. This chain joins TRBV5-4 and TRBJ1-2; D is unclear. V was trimmed by 5 bases and J by 3 bases, leaving 14 bases between them. This CDR3 region has 14 residues. The germline V gene encodes CDR1 SGHNT and CDR2 YYREEE (reference sequence). CDR3 sequence: CASSRYGSDYGYTF. The CDR3 DNA sequence: TGTGCCAGCAGTCGTTACGGATCCGACTATGGCTACACCTTC.

J is TRBJ2-3 and V is TRBV13; no clear D. V was shortened by 5 bases and J by 0 bases, with 15 bases between the two germline ends. This CDR3 region has 16 residues. Germline loops: CDR1 PRHDT, CDR2 FYEKMQ (reference sequence). CDR3 sequence (DNA): TGTGCCAGCAGCCTGCGGTTGAGGCGGAGCACAGATACGCAGTATTTT. This encodes CASSLRLRRSTDTQYF.

The chain joins TRBV15 to TRBJ1-4; weak D call: TRBD1 (5 bases). This CDR3 region has 15 residues. The V and J ends lost 6 bases and 3 bases respectively, with 14 bases between them. Germline V lookup: CDR1 LNHNV, CDR2 YYDKDF (reference sequence). Here the CDR3 DNA reads TGTGCCACCAGTTGGGGGGGAGCGGCTAATGAAAAACTGTTTTTT. It translates to CATSWGGAANEKLFF.

The chain couples TRBV6-6 to TRBJ1-1; D uncertain. The V gene's germline CDR1 is MNHNY and CDR2 SVGAGI (reference sequence). The CDR3 runs 13 residues. Trimming shortened V by 3 bases and J by 1 base, and 6 bases separated the two germline ends. Here the CDR3 DNA reads TGTGCCAGCAGTTATATGGGGAACACTGAAGCTTTCTTT. Translated: CASSYMGNTEAFF.

The chain has TRBV11-2 and TRBJ1-2, with 8 bases fitting TRBD1. The germline V gene has CDR1 SGHAT and CDR2 FQNNGV. The CDR3 covers 14 residues. J gave up 4 bases and V 5 bases, and 6 bases lay outside the gene matches. The CDR3 DNA sequence: TGTGCCAGCAGCCCAGGGGGCGATGGCTATGGCTACACCTTC. The encoded protein is CASSPGGDGYGYTF.

A single count supports this clone. V is TRBV28 and J is TRBJ1-5; TRBD1 agrees at 9 bases. The CDR3 has 13 amino acids. From germline, CDR1 is MDHEN and CDR2 SYDVKM. The junction had 6 bases not matched to a gene; V was cut back by 9 bases and J by 6 bases. For the CDR3, the DNA is TGTGCCAGTGAAAGGACAGGGGCTCAGCCCCAGCATTTT. It codes for CASERTGAQPQHF.